This T cell receptor (beta chain) was sequenced in a study of identical twins. Findings and caveats of the study: Twins' surplus sharing was weaker for beta out-of-frame sequences.

TCRdb called the 5' RACE reads again in MiXCR, with one record for every CDR3 protein. The sample gives 470,000 or so distinct CDR3 sequences, 24% of which show up once; about 2.7% is in the top ten. The germline V gene has CDR1 SGHRS and CDR2 YFSETQ. This CDR3 has 14 amino acids. The V and J ends lost 4 bases and 5 bases, in that order; junction bases with no gene match: 7. In this sample, this clonotype turned up a few times. Its antigen is undetermined. Another study also made use of these data, one on T cells expressing NK-cell markers. That paper states: Among the eight sequenced donors, seven tested HCMV-seropositive and one tested seronegative.

The receptor was isolated from a woman in her late teens or twenties in good health. The rearrangement joins TRBV5-1 to TRBJ2-5; 8 bases align to TRBD1. Sequenced input: CD4+ T cells sorted from blood. Here the CDR3 DNA reads TGCGCCAGCAGCCTGTGGACAGGGCGGGAGACCCAGTACTTC. Protein sequence: CASSLWTGRETQYF. Variable domain in full (rest from reference TRBV5-1 and TRBJ2-5): KAGVTQTPRYLIKTRGQQVTLSCSPISGHRSVSWYQQTPGQGLQFLFEYFSETQRNKGNFPGRFSGRQFSNSRSEMNVSTLELGDSALYLCASSLWTGRETQYFGPGTRLLVL.